This entry lists 9 T cell receptor beta chains sequenced from one sample in a study of metastatic and nonmetastatic thyroid tumors. Patients underwent thyroid surgery, and none had received any treatment before it. TCRdb re-called clones via MiXCR from the PCR reads. In the table there are approximately 84,000 clones, about 15% of which are singletons. The specimen was blood. The receptors were sampled from a female donor with papillary thyroid cancer or a benign thyroid nodule (not recorded which). Some clones in this sample may be carry-over from other donors' samples.

This clone was seen repeatedly, ten times or more. The chain joins TRBV27 to TRBJ2-3; TRBD1 agrees at 10 bases. V was pared by 5 bases and J by 5 bases, with 10 bases of the junction left unmatched. This CDR3 region has 16 residues. The germline gives CDR1 MNHEY, CDR2 SMNVEV (reference sequence). The chain's CDR3 is CASSVNGDRGKDTQYF. In nucleotides, the CDR3 is TGTGCCAGCAGTGTCAATGGGGACAGGGGCAAAGATACGCAGTATTTT.

A word on this clone: Relative to the germline gene, one junction end is altered; a read error may explain this. Distinct nucleotide sequences in the sample also encode this CDR3. The rearrangement uses TRBV27 and TRBJ2-3, with D tentatively TRBD1 (5 bases). The CDR3 is made up of 14 amino acids. Germline loops: CDR1 MNHEY, CDR2 SMNVEV (reference sequence). In DNA, the CDR3 is TGTGCCAGCAGTCCCGGTCAGGAGACAGATACGCAGTATTTC. It codes for CASSPGQETDTQYF.

The sample holds a few counts of this clone. Different DNA sequences within this sample yield the same CDR3. This chain joins TRBV19 and TRBJ2-3, with D hard to call. CDR1 LNHDA and CDR2 SQIVND come from the germline V gene (reference sequence). Trimming shortened V by 6 bases and J by 1 base, and 26 bases separated the two germline ends. CDR3 size: 19 residues. CDR3 nucleotide sequence: TGTGCCAGTAGCCCCCTGCTAGTTACACGCCATTCGCGCACAGATACGCAGTATTTT. Amino acid sequence: CASSPLLVTRHSRTDTQYF.

The table lists this clone with many counts. A much larger clone sits a single nucleotide away, making a read error possible. This same CDR3 is encoded by further DNA sequences in the sample. This chain links TRBV12-3 or TRBV12-4 with TRBJ1-5; 7 bases align to TRBD1. The CDR3 has 14 amino acids. The CDR3 DNA is TGTGCCAGGCAGGGGACAGCGGGCAACCAGCCCCAGCATTTT. Protein sequence: CARQGTAGNQPQHF.

In the case of this clone: This may come from a read error, since a much larger clone is one base off. J is TRBJ2-1 and V is TRBV3-1; 12 bases line up with TRBD2. V lost 5 bases, J lost 7 bases, and 12 bases stayed unmatched. CDR3 size: 17 residues. Looked up from germline, CDR1 is LGHDT and CDR2 is YNNKEL (reference sequence). CDR3 sequence reads: CASSKVLLAGGPNEQFF. CDR3 sequence (DNA): TGTGCCAGCAGCAAAGTATTGCTAGCGGGGGGGCCGAATGAGCAGTTCTTC.

As to this clone: A much larger clone lies a single base off, so this may be a read error. The chain has TRBV7-6 and TRBJ2-3; D remains ambiguous. Trimming pared 0 bases from V and 2 bases from J, leaving 12 bases between. Germline V gives CDR1 SGHVS, CDR2 FNYEAQ. CDR3 size: 16 residues. The CDR3 protein is CASSLAILGVTDTQYF. In nucleotides, the CDR3 is TGTGCCAGCAGCTTAGCAATTTTAGGAGTCACAGATACGCAGTATTTT.

This clone was seen many times. The V call is TRBV6-1, the J call TRBJ2-5, with TRBD1 identical over 7 bases. With V trimmed by 8 bases and J by 1 base, 7 bases remained unmatched. The germline CDR1 and CDR2 sequences are MNHNS and SASEGT. The CDR3 contains 14 residues. The CDR3 DNA reads as TGTGCCAGCCAAAAGACAGGGCCCCAAGAGACCCAGTACTTC. The encoded protein is CASQKTGPQETQYF.

Details on this clone: With a much larger clone just one base away, this may be a read error. J is TRBJ2-5 and V is TRBV7-2; D may be TRBD2 (6 bases). The CDR3 runs to 14 residues. Trimming removed 4 bases at V and 8 bases at J, with 17 bases between. The V gene's germline CDR1 is SGHTA and CDR2 FQGNSA. CDR3 nucleotide sequence: TGTGCCAGCAGCTCCCCGCCCTCGGGGGATACCCAGTACTTC. Amino acids: CASSSPPSGDTQYF.

This clone was recorded at least ten times. The gene calls are TRBV5-1 and TRBJ1-1; TRBD1 matches 7 bases. Trimming at V came to 2 bases and at J to 5 bases, leaving 6 bases not matched to a gene. Germline CDR1 is SGHRS and CDR2 is YFSETQ. CDR3 size: 14 residues. CDR3: CASSFSGGGTEAFF. CDR3 DNA: TGCGCCAGCAGCTTTTCAGGGGGTGGGACTGAAGCTTTCTTT.